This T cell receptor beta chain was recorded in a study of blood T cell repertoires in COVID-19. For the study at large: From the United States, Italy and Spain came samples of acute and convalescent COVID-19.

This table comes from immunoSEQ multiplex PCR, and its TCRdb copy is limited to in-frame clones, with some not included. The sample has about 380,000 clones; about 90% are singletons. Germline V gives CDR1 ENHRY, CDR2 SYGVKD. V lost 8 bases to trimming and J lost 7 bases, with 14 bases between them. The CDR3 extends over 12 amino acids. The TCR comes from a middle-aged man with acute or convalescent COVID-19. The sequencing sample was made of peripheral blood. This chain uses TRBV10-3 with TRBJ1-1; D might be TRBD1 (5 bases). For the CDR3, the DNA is TGTGCCATCGGGGAGGGGTACAGTGAAGCTTTCTTT. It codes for CAIGEGYSEAFF.